The 14 T cell receptor beta chains in this list originate from one sample, sequenced in a study of cytomegalovirus exposure and HLA in healthy donors. A multiplex PCR was run with 60 Vbeta primers and 13 Jbeta primers. Profiling relied on immunoSEQ multiplex PCR, and the TCRdb table lists in-frame clones only, not all of them. The sample includes about 130,000 clones. Sample: PBMCs. These receptor sequences come from a woman aged 55-70 years in good health and CMV-seronegative.

The chain joins TRBV6-1 to TRBJ2-1, with D perhaps TRBD1 (5 bases). The CDR3 runs to 15 residues. The germline V gene has CDR1 MNHNS and CDR2 SASEGT. The V and J ends lost 5 bases and 0 bases respectively, with 11 bases between them. CDR3 protein: CASSFDSGSYNEQFF. In nucleotides, the CDR3 is TGTGCCAGCAGTTTTGACAGTGGCTCCTACAATGAGCAGTTCTTC.

The chain combines TRBV10-1 with TRBJ2-1; perhaps TRBD2 as D (5 bases). Germline CDR1 is WNHNN and CDR2 is SYGVQD (reference sequence). V shed 7 bases and J shed 3 bases, with 7 bases lying between them. This CDR3 comprises 12 residues. In DNA, the CDR3 is TGCGCCAGCACGGGAAACTACAATGAGCAGTTCTTC. Encoded protein: CASTGNYNEQFF.

The chain carries TRBV27 and TRBJ2-4; D is perhaps TRBD1 (6 bases). The V gene's germline CDR1 is MNHEY and CDR2 SMNVEV (reference sequence). This CDR3 spans 16 amino acids. V shed 4 bases and J shed 0 bases, with 13 bases lying between them. In DNA, the CDR3 is TGTGCCAGCAGTTCCATCGGACAGTCAGCCAAAAACATTCAGTACTTC. This codes for CASSSIGQSAKNIQYF.

This rearrangement joins TRBV12-5 to TRBJ1-1; D ambiguous. The V end was cut by 4 bases, the J end by 4 bases, with 7 bases between. This CDR3 has 12 residues. The germline V gene has CDR1 LGHNT and CDR2 FRNRAP. CDR3 DNA sequence: TGTGCTAGTGGTTACTCCGCCACTGAAGCTTTCTTT. It codes for CASGYSATEAFF.

This chain joins TRBV2 and TRBJ2-5; TRBD1 agrees at 8 bases. Losses at the gene ends were 3 bases for V and 5 bases for J; bases not matched to a gene: 5. The CDR3 covers 14 residues. Germline loops: CDR1 SNHLY, CDR2 FYNNEI. The CDR3 DNA reads as TGTGCCAGCAGTGAGGACAGGGTCCGGGAGACCCAGTACTTC. Amino acids: CASSEDRVRETQYF.

The chain couples TRBV28 to TRBJ1-2; 7 bases are a match to TRBD1. Trimming at V came to 5 bases and at J to 4 bases, leaving 7 bases not matched to a gene. The CDR3 length is 14 residues. CDR1 and CDR2 (germline): MDHEN, SYDVKM. CDR3 coding DNA: TGTGCCAGCAGTCTCGGGACAGCTCCCTATGGCTACACCTTC. Translated, it gives CASSLGTAPYGYTF.

V is TRBV6-1 and J is TRBJ1-2; D not certain. Trimming took off 7 bases at V and 7 bases at J, with 16 bases between the two ends. The CDR3 covers 13 residues. Germline CDR1 and CDR2: MNHNS and SASEGT. CDR3 amino acids: CASNDGRTVGYTF. The DNA of the CDR3 is TGTGCCAGCAACGACGGACGGACTGTTGGCTACACCTTC.

In the case of this clone: A junction boundary mismatches the germline segment, possibly from a read error. Other DNA variants within this sample encode the same CDR3. CDR3 sequence: CASRPRLIDRVPSEANVLTF. CDR3 nucleotide sequence: TGTGCCAGCAGGCCCAGGCTGATAGACAGGGTTCCCTCGGAGGCCAACGTTCTGACTTTC. The rearrangement joins TRBV7-8 to TRBJ2-6, with 7 bases fitting TRBD1. Germline V CDR1 and CDR2: SGHVS, FQNEAQ. The CDR3 covers 20 residues.

This rearrangement joins TRBV5-1 to TRBJ2-5; no reliable D call. This CDR3 region has 12 residues. Germline V gene lookup returns CDR1 SGHRS and CDR2 YFSETQ. Deletions cut 4 bases from V and 5 bases from J, with 9 bases between. CDR3 DNA: TGCGCCAGCAGCGAATCCAGGGAGACCCAGTACTTC. As protein: CASSESRETQYF.

This chain joins TRBV2 and TRBJ1-1; 7 bases fit TRBD1. The V gene's germline CDR1 is SNHLY and CDR2 FYNNEI. The CDR3 is made up of 14 amino acids. Germline trimming cut 4 bases from V and 4 bases from J; bases unmatched to any gene: 6. Here the CDR3 DNA reads TGTGCCAGCAGTGTACAGGGGTTTGGCACTGAAGCTTTCTTT. This codes for CASSVQGFGTEAFF.

In DNA form, the CDR3 reads TGCGCCAGCAGCTCGGGGGTTACTACAGATACGCAGTATTTT. Translating it yields CASSSGVTTDTQYF. The V and J genes are TRBV5-1 and TRBJ2-3; TRBD2 might be the D (6 bases). CDR3 length equals 14 residues. Trimming stripped 3 bases from V and 3 bases from J, with 11 bases between. Germline lookup yields CDR1 SGHRS and CDR2 YFSETQ.

CDR3 DNA sequence: TGTGCCAGCAATCGTGGTGATAGCTCTGGAAACACCATATATTTT. It codes for CASNRGDSSGNTIYF. The V gene is TRBV9, the J gene TRBJ1-3, with D unclear. The CDR3 is 15 amino acids. Germline CDR1 and CDR2: SGDLS and YYNGEE. V was cut by 6 bases and J by 0 bases, with 13 bases left in between.

The V call is TRBV28, the J call TRBJ1-1; D gene uncertain. Germline CDR1 is MDHEN and CDR2 is SYDVKM. V was clipped by 7 bases and J by 4 bases, with 16 bases between them. The length of the CDR3 is 14 residues. CDR3 region: CASTSEDVVTEAFF. In nucleotides, the CDR3 is TGTGCCAGCACTTCAGAGGATGTGGTCACTGAAGCTTTCTTT.

The chain is built from TRBV28 and TRBJ1-2, with no clear D. This CDR3 contains 13 residues. CDR1 is MDHEN and CDR2 is SYDVKM in the germline V gene. Trimming took off 2 bases at V and 6 bases at J, with 10 bases between the two ends. Here the CDR3 reads CASSLPGVDGYTF. The CDR3, as DNA: TGTGCCAGCAGTTTACCCGGGGTGGATGGCTACACCTTC.